Presented here are 6 T cell receptor beta chains from one specimen sequenced in a study of blood T cell repertoires in COVID-19. Generated by immunoSEQ multiplex PCR, the TCRdb table keeps only in-frame clones and is missing some. The table records approximately 470,000 clones, 70% to 90% of them present only once. Sequenced: peripheral blood. These TCRs come from a human donor in a cohort sampled during active COVID-19.

The chain is built from TRBV5-5 and TRBJ1-1, with 8 bases identical to TRBD1. The CDR3 is 16 residues long. The germline CDR1 and CDR2 sequences are SGHKS and YYEKEE (reference sequence). The junction had 12 bases not matched to a gene; V was cut back by 2 bases and J by 6 bases. The CDR3 coding sequence is TGTGCCAGCAGCTTAGTACCCGGACAGGGAAACGCTGAAGCTTTCTTT. Amino acids: CASSLVPGQGNAEAFF.

The V call is TRBV7-9, the J call TRBJ1-4; maybe TRBD1 (5 bases). Trimming shortened V by 7 bases and J by 3 bases, and 15 bases separated the two germline ends. Germline lookup yields CDR1 SEHNR and CDR2 FQNEAQ (reference sequence). The CDR3 is 15 residues long. CDR3 amino acids: CASTPGSRSNEKLFF. The CDR3 DNA sequence: TGTGCCAGCACCCCAGGGTCTAGGTCTAATGAAAAACTGTTTTTT.

This rearrangement joins TRBV27 to TRBJ1-5, with 8 bases lining up with TRBD1. After removal of 3 bases from V and 3 bases from J, the junction contained 4 bases not matched to a gene. CDR1 is MNHEY, CDR2 SMNVEV, per germline (reference sequence). The CDR3 loop spans 15 amino acids. CDR3 DNA sequence: TGTGCCAGCAGTTTGAGACAGGGGATCAATCAGCCCCAGCATTTT. This encodes CASSLRQGINQPQHF.

This clone came up a few times. The genes are TRBV7-9 and TRBJ1-2; D remains ambiguous. CDR1 is SEHNR, CDR2 FQNEAQ, per germline (reference sequence). The V end was cut by 4 bases, the J end by 4 bases, with 10 bases between. The length of the CDR3 is 13 residues. DNA for the CDR3: TGTGCCAGCAGCTCCGGAGTTCTCTATGGCTACACCTTC. Amino acid sequence: CASSSGVLYGYTF.

This clone was seen just once. The chain has TRBV5-4 and TRBJ1-2; D gene ambiguous. This CDR3 contains 13 residues. Trimming left V 4 bases short and J 6 bases short, with 13 bases between. Germline V CDR1 and CDR2: SGHNT, YYREEE (reference sequence). The CDR3 DNA is TGTGCCAGCAGCCCCGCGGAAATCGATGGCTACACCTTC. It yields the protein CASSPAEIDGYTF. The complete variable domain, with remaining parts taken from reference TRBV5-4 and TRBJ1-2, reads ETGVTQSPTHLIKTRGQQVTLRCSSQSGHNTVSWYQQALGQGPQFIFQYYREEENGRGNFPPRFSGLQFPNYSSELNVNALELDDSALYLCASSPAEIDGYTFGSGTRLTVV.

The V call is TRBV9, the J call TRBJ1-4; D not certain. The ends were cut back, 0 bases at V and 2 bases at J, with 11 bases in the middle. This CDR3 has 16 amino acids. Germline-derived CDR1 and CDR2 are SGDLS and YYNGEE. CDR3 sequence: CASSVAPTNTNEKLFF. CDR3 nucleotide sequence: TGTGCCAGCAGCGTAGCTCCGACAAATACTAATGAAAAACTGTTTTTT.